This record covers a single T cell receptor (beta chain). The sample is drawn from a study of blood T cell repertoires in COVID-19. Method: immunoSEQ multiplex PCR; TCRdb's copy keeps in-frame clones and lacks some. The sample has approximately 500,000 clones; roughly nine tenths are singletons. The sequenced sample consisted of peripheral blood. The TCR sequence derives from a woman aged 45-60 years with COVID-19, enrolled during active disease.

The DNA of the CDR3 is TGCAGCGTTGAAGGGGCCATGAACACTGAAGCTTTCTTT. This encodes CSVEGAMNTEAFF. This chain connects TRBV29-1 to TRBJ1-1; D remains ambiguous. V lost 1 base, J lost 0 bases, and 6 bases lay in between. The CDR3 runs 13 residues. Germline lookup yields CDR1 SQVTM and CDR2 ANQGSEA.